These T cell receptor beta chains were read from a single sample in a study of vaccination and CD4 T cells after COVID-19. TCRdb recomputed calls from the PCR reads with MiXCR, one row per CDR3 protein. Found here are just over 20,000 distinct CDR3 sequences, less than 75% of them singletons; the top ten hold roughly 8.7%. Their antigens remain unidentified. The sequenced sample consisted of CD4+ T cells from blood, cultured in vitro. These receptors all come from a human donor who had recovered from COVID-19. The CDR3 runs from the conserved cysteine through the conserved F or W. Fields, in order: CDR3 length, D gene, clone size, V gene, J gene, CDR3 DNA, CDR3 protein. The D gene is left open where the match is weak. A row's size may be missing; if present it is once, few, many or a size class.

>15|TRBD1|NA|TRBV7-9|TRBJ1-2
TGTGCCAGCAGCTTAGCGCGACAGGGCTTAGGAGGCTACACCTTC
CASSLARQGLGGYTF
>14|NA|NA|TRBV7-2|TRBJ1-1
TGTGCCAGCAGCTTTAACGCTATGAACACTGAAGCTTTCTTT
CASSFNAMNTEAFF
>18|TRBD1|NA|TRBV4-1|TRBJ1-5
TGCGCCAGCAGCCAAGTGGGACAGGGCCCGCAGAGCAATCAGCCCCAGCATTTT
CASSQVGQGPQSNQPQHF
>18|TRBD2|NA|TRBV5-4|TRBJ2-2
TGTGCCAGCAGCCCATCAATAGCGGGAGGGCCCGGTATCGGGGAGCTGTTTTTT
CASSPSIAGGPGIGELFF
>14|TRBD1|NA|TRBV6-5|TRBJ1-2
TGTGCCAGCAGTTATCCGGGGACAGGAGGTGGCTACACCTTC
CASSYPGTGGGYTF
>15|TRBD2|few|TRBV20-1|TRBJ2-3
TGCAGTGCTAGTCGGGGCGGGAGGGGACCAGATACGCAGTATTTT
CSASRGGRGPDTQYF
>14|TRBD2|NA|TRBV7-2|TRBJ2-6
TGTGCCAGCAGCTTATACCGCCTTAGCGGGGTACTGACTTTC
CASSLYRLSGVLTF
>14|NA|once|TRBV6-5|TRBJ1-2
TGTGCCAGCAGTTCCACAGACGCTAGGTATGGCTACACCTTC
CASSSTDARYGYTF
>17|TRBD1|few|TRBV27|TRBJ1-2
TGTGCCAGCAGTTTCTTTCCCCCACAGGGGATAGACTATGGCTACACCTTC
CASSFFPPQGIDYGYTF
>15|TRBD2|NA|TRBV20-1|TRBJ2-3
TGCAGTGCTAGCACTAGCGGGAGCTTGGTGAATACGCAGTATTTT
CSASTSGSLVNTQYF
>15|NA|NA|TRBV6-2/TRBV6-3|TRBJ1-5
TGTGCCAGCAGTTACGTGTCCCGGCAAAATCAGCCCCAGCATTTT
CASSYVSRQNQPQHF
>15|TRBD1|NA|TRBV20-1|TRBJ1-5
TGCAGTGCTAGGAAGAGGGACAGGGTTGGTCAGCCCCAGCATTTT
CSARKRDRVGQPQHF
>16|TRBD2|NA|TRBV6-4|TRBJ2-3
TGTGCCAGCAGCGCAACTAGCGGGACCTTCACAGATACGCAGTATTTT
CASSATSGTFTDTQYF
>15|NA|NA|TRBV28|TRBJ2-2
TGTGCCAGCACCGATGGACCTAGGGACACCGGGGAGCTGTTTTTT
CASTDGPRDTGELFF
>17|TRBD1|few|TRBV6-1|TRBJ1-5
TGTGCCAGCAGACGACAGGGGAGTGTGGGTGGCAATCAGCCCCAGCATTTT
CASRRQGSVGGNQPQHF
>15|TRBD1|NA|TRBV7-2|TRBJ1-4
TGTGCCAGCAGCTTGGACAGGGCTGTTAATGAAAAACTGTTTTTT
CASSLDRAVNEKLFF
>13|NA|NA|TRBV7-8|TRBJ1-2
TGTGCCAGCAGCCATCGGATGAACTATGGCTACACCTTC
CASSHRMNYGYTF
>15|TRBD1|once|TRBV7-8|TRBJ1-5
TGTGCCAGCAGCCTAAGGGACAGGGGGGGGGAGCCCCAGCATTTT
CASSLRDRGGEPQHF
>16|NA|NA|TRBV15|TRBJ2-3
TGTGCCACCAGCAGAGATACCGGGGTATACACAGATACGCAGTATTTT
CATSRDTGVYTDTQYF
>15|NA|NA|TRBV11-2|TRBJ2-2
TGTGCCAGCAGCCTAGGGAGGGGGCATGGCGGGGAGCTGTTTTTT
CASSLGRGHGGELFF